Reported below is one T cell receptor (beta chain). Its antigen is still unknown. Germline V lookup: CDR1 MDHEN, CDR2 SYDVKM. The CDR3 consists of 13 residues. The ends were cut back, 7 bases at V and 4 bases at J, with 11 bases in the middle. The entry originates in a study of B cell selection in AIRE deficiency. Notes on the study in general: AIRE-deficient Tconv and Treg repertoires matched healthy donors in TCRBV, CDR3 length, diversity. Of a few thousand shared Treg TCRbeta sequences, roughly 33% were healthy-only, 9.3% patient-only.

Clones were read by immunoSEQ multiplex PCR, and TCRdb kept only the in-frame ones, dropping some. The sample includes under 5,500 clones, about 89% of them seen just once. Regulatory T cells were sorted as CD4+CD25hiCD127low/negative. Sample: Tregs sorted from PBMCs. This receptor was identified in a human donor with AIRE deficiency. V is TRBV28 and J is TRBJ1-3; possibly TRBD1 for D (5 bases). CDR3 nucleotide sequence: TGTGCCAGCACTACAGGAGGAGGAAACACCATATATTTT. This encodes CASTTGGGNTIYF.